One T cell receptor (beta chain) is described in this entry. Other DNA sequences in the sample encode the same CDR3. The sample comes from a study of blood T cell repertoires in COVID-19. Clones were sequenced by immunoSEQ multiplex PCR, and TCRdb holds only the in-frame ones, with some missing. The table includes some 110,000 clones, around 76% detected once. This receptor was obtained from an older woman with acute or convalescent COVID-19. Sequencing was performed on peripheral blood.

The CDR3 here is CASSRGWNTEAFF. CDR3 nucleotides: TGTGCCAGTAGCCGAGGGTGGAACACTGAAGCTTTCTTT. The chain is built from TRBV19 and TRBJ1-1; D unresolved. Germline V lookup: CDR1 LNHDA, CDR2 SQIVND (reference sequence). CDR3 length: 13 residues. The V end lost 6 bases, the J end lost 1 base, and 9 bases lay between the germline ends.